This TCR beta chain was captured by sequencing in a study of shared clonotypes between healthy human individuals. In regard to this clone: Its antigen is currently unknown. The identical CDR3 is also encoded by other nucleotide sequences in the sample.

Notes on the study in general: Naive CD4 clonotypes were shared across a handful of donors at 5% to 6%.

The donors were adults (healthy and HIV-negative) with no recent acute infections or vaccinations. Data came from immunoSEQ multiplex PCR; TCRdb stores just in-frame clones and leaves some out. The sample lists about 2.4 million clones, 80% to 95% occurring once. The source is a man aged 18 to 35 in good health. Some clones in this sample may be carry-over from other donors' samples. Sequenced material: naive CD4+ T cells from PBMCs. Noted subset: CD45RA+ positively selected.

The CDR3 bases are TGCGCCAGTAGGACGGGGAACACCGGGGAGCTGTTTTTT. This translates into CASRTGNTGELFF. This rearrangement joins TRBV5-1 to TRBJ2-2; D is ambiguous. Germline CDR1 reads SGHRS; CDR2 reads YFSETQ. CDR3 length: 13 amino acids. Trimming shortened V by 8 bases and J by 1 base, and 9 bases separated the two germline ends.